This T cell receptor beta chain is drawn from a study of T-cell memory formation after mild COVID-19. On the study more broadly: Clusters of TCRs were largely donor specific. General study findings and limits: Researchers could not confirm that second-wave clones peaking on day 37 targeted SARS-CoV-2.

Looked up from germline, CDR1 is SGHVS and CDR2 is FQNEAQ. The CDR3 covers 12 residues. With 1 base removed from V and 10 bases from J, the gap between germline ends came to 8 bases. Turning to this clonotype: What it binds is not known.

TCRdb redid the calling of the 5' RACE reads with MiXCR, one entry per CDR3 protein. Of approximately 400,000 distinct CDR3 sequences in the sample, over 15% were seen once. Sequenced: PBMCs or a T cell subset sorted from them (not recorded which). The source is a young man who had mild COVID-19 (a few samples of this study predate the infection). Cell type and time point are not known. The V gene is TRBV7-8, the J gene TRBJ2-1, with D uncertain. CDR3 amino acids: CASSLGSKEQFF. The CDR3 DNA reads as TGTGCCAGCAGCTTAGGCTCGAAAGAGCAGTTCTTC.